This T cell receptor (beta chain) was sequenced during a study of CD8+CD57+ T cells in acquired aplastic anemia (dated 2018 in TCRdb). Broadly, across the study: On average, sorted CD4+ and CD8+ cells yielded roughly 3.4 ug of extracted DNA, with a range of roughly 0.18 to 30 ug. CD8+CD57+ expansion was defined as frequency above the mean frequency observed in healthy subjects. Study-level results and caveats: No significant difference in CD8+ Simpson's diversity was found between patients and healthy controls (P=0.060). Roughly 30 CD8+ CDR3 sequences were shared between patients and controls but appeared highly expressed in patients and within their immunodominant clones.

Profiling of TCR beta VDJ combinations and CDR3 sequences used genomic DNA as the template. An Illumina HiSeq 2000 was used for TCR repertoire sequencing. As for the authors' bioinformatics: Repertoire assessment relied on Simpson's diversity index, CDR3 size and DJ length profiles, and TRBV/TRBJ rearrangement plots. The immunodominant clone was defined as the most abundant DNA sequence in deep sequencing data. CDR3 amino acid sequences were checked for sharing between subjects and were compared against published repertoires and the VDJdb database. TCRdb applied fastp at Q25 and MiXCR to the public reads, then kept only in-frame beta chains. Rows merge per CDR3 protein into single entries with the most common DNA and genes. The V and J calls follow TCRdb's processing rather than the paper's. Counted in this sample were just over 450,000 distinct CDR3 sequences; about a third of them appeared once. The ten largest make up 0.75% to 0.95% of the sample.

The junction shows trimming of 2 bases on V and 7 bases on J, plus 12 bases between the germline ends. The CDR3, from cysteine to phenylalanine, totals 15 residues. Left in the record is the CDR3 DNA by itself, 45 bases read in frame from the first base. CDR1 is given as LNHDA and CDR2 as SQIVND, both from the germline V gene (reference sequence). This clonotype was seen ten or more times. Its antigen specificity is not known. No much larger clonotype is one base removed from it; base qualities were not supplied. Patients chosen for sequencing had shown expansion of CD8+CD57+ cells by flow cytometry. All patients had severe acquired aplastic anemia diagnosed by International Study of Aplastic Anemia and Agranulocytosis and Camitta criteria. No patient had received any therapy when blood was sampled. In this study, sorted CD4+ and CD8+ T cells from the blood of healthy subjects and of severe aplastic anemia patients had their TCR repertoires deep-sequenced. Patients were enrolled under clinicaltrials.gov protocols 00001620, 01623167, 00001397, 00071045, 00081523 and 00961064 in the USA. Ficoll-Paque density gradient centrifugation was used to isolate peripheral blood mononuclear cells. Before DNA extraction, CD4+ and CD8+ T cells were sorted with FACS or magnetic beads.

Sequencing was carried out using sorted CD4+, CD8+, or CD8+CD57+ T cells (not recorded which) from PBMCs. This chain is built from TRBV19 and TRBJ1-6; no confident D gene assignment can be made. The sequence came from a human donor with aplastic anemia. The DNA sequence is given as TGTGCCAGTAGTATAATAGAGGGTGGAAATTCACCCCTCCACTTT. Its coded protein is CASSIIEGGNSPLHF. The CDR3 plus the reference TRBV19 and TRBJ1-6 genes for the other parts give the full variable domain: DGGITQSPKYLFRKEGQNVTLSCEQNLNHDAMYWYRQDPGQGLRLIYYSQIVNDFQKGDIAEGYSVSREKKESFPLTVTSAQKNPTAFYLCASSIIEGGNSPLHFGNGTRLTVT.